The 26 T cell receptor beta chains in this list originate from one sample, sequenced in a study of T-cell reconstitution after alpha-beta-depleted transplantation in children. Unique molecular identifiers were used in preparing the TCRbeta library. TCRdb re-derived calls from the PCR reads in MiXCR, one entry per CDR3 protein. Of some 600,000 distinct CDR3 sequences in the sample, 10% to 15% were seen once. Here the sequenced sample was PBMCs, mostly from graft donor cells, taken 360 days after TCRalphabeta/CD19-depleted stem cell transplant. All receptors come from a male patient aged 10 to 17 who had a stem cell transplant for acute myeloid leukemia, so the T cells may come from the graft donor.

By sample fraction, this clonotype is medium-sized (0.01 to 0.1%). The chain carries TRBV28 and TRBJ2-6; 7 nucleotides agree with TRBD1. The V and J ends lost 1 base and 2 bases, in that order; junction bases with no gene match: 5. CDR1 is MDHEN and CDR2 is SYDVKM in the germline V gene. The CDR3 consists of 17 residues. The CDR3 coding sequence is TGTGCCAGCAGTTTATTTCAGGGGGTGACTGGGGCCAACGTCCTGACTTTC. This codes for CASSLFQGVTGANVLTF.

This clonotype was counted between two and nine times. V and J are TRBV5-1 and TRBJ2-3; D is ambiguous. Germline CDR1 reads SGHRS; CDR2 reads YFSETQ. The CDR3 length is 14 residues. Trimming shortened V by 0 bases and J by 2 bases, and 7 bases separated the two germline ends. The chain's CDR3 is CASSLVVNTDTQYF. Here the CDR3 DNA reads TGCGCCAGCAGCTTGGTGGTCAACACAGATACGCAGTATTTT. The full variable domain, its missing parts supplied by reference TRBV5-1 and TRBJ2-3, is KAGVTQTPRYLIKTRGQQVTLSCSPISGHRSVSWYQQTPGQGLQFLFEYFSETQRNKGNFPGRFSGRQFSNSRSEMNVSTLELGDSALYLCASSLVVNTDTQYFGPGTRLTVL.

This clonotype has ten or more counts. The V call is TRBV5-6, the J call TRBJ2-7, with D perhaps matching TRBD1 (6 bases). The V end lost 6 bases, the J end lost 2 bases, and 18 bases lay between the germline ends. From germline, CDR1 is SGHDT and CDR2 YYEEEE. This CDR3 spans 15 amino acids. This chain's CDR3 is CASTLGGSGTYEQYV. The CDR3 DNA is TGTGCCAGCACCCTTGGGGGCAGTGGGACCTACGAGCAGTACGTC.

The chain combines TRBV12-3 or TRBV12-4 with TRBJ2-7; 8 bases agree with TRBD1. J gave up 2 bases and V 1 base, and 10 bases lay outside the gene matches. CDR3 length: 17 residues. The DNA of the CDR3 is TGTGCCAGCAGTTTAGGGTCCGGGACAGGACCAACCTACGAGCAGTACTTC. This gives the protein CASSLGSGTGPTYEQYF.

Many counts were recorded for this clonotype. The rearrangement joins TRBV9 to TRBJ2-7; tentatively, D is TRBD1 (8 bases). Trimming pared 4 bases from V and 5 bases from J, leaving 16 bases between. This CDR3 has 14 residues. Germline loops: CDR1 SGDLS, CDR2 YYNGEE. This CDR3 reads CASSSGQGGHEQYF. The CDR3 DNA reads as TGTGCCAGCAGCTCCGGACAGGGAGGGCACGAGCAGTACTTC.

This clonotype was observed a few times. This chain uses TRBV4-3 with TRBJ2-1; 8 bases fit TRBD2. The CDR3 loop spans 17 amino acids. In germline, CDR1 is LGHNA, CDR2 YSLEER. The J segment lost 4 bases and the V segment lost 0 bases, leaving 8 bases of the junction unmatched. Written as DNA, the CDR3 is TGCGCCAGCAGCCAAGACACGGGAGGGGCCGTATACAATGAGCAGTTCTTC. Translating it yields CASSQDTGGAVYNEQFF.

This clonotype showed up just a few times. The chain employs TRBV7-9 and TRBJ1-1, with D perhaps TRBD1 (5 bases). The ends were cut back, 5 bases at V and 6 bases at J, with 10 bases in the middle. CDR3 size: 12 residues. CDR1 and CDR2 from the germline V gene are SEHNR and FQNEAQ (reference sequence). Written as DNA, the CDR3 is TGTGCCAGCAGCCCAGGAGGGGCTGAAGCTTTCTTT. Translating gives CASSPGGAEAFF.

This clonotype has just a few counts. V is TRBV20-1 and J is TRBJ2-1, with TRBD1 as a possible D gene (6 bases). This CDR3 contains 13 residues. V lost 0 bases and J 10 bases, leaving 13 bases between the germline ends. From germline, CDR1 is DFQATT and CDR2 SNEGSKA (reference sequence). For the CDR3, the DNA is TGCAGTGCTAGAGATCGAACAGGGCGAGAGCAGTTCTTC. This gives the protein CSARDRTGREQFF.

In nucleotides, the CDR3 is TGTGCCAGCATGGTGGCAGGGGGCATGTTGCATCAGCCCCAGCATTTT. The encoded protein is CASMVAGGMLHQPQHF. The chain couples TRBV27 to TRBJ1-5; TRBD1 matches at 8 bases. Per the germline V gene, CDR1 is MNHEY and CDR2 is SMNVEV (reference sequence). The junction had 13 bases not matched to a gene; V was cut back by 7 bases and J by 5 bases. The CDR3 consists of 16 residues.

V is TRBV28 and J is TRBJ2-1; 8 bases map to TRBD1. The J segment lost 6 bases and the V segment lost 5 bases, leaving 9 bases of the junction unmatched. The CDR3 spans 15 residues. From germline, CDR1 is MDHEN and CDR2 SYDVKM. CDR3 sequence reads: CASSHGTGLTNEQFF. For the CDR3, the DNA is TGTGCCAGCAGTCACGGGACAGGTTTAACCAATGAGCAGTTCTTC. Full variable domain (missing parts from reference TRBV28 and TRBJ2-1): DVKVTQSSRYLVKRTGEKVFLECVQDMDHENMFWYRQDPGLGLRLIYFSYDVKMKEKGDIPEGYSVSREKKERFSLILESASTNQTSMYLCASSHGTGLTNEQFFGPGTRLTVL.

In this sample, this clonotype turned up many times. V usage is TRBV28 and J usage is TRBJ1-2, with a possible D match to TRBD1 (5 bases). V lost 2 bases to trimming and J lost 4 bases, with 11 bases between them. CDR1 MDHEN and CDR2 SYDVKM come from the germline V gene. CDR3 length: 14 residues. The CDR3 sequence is CASSLRGRVYGYTF. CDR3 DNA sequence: TGTGCCAGCAGTTTACGGGGCAGGGTCTATGGCTACACCTTC.

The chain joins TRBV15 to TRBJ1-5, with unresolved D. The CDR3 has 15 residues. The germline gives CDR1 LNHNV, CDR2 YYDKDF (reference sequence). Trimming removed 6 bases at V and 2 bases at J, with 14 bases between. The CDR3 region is CATRQTGAGNQPQHF. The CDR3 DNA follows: TGTGCCACCAGACAGACCGGAGCAGGCAATCAGCCCCAGCATTTT.

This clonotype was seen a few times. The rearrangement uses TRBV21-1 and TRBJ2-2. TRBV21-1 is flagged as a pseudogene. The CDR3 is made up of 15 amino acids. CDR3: CASKKRPRNTGELFF. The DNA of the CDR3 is TGTGCCAGCAAAAAGCGGCCGAGGAACACCGGGGAGCTGTTTTTT.

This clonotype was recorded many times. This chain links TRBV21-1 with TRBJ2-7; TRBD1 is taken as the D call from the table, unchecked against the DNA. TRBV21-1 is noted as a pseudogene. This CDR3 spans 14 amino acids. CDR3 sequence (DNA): TGTGCCAGGGTTGACAGGTGGAGCTCCTACGAGCAGTACTTC. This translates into CARVDRWSSYEQYF.

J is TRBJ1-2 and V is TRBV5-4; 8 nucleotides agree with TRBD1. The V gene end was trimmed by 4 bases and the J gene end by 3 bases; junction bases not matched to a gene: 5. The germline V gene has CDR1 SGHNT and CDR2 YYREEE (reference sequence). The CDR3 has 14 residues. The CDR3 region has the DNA TGTGCCAGCAGCCCCAGGGGGCTGGACTATGGCTACACCTTC. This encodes CASSPRGLDYGYTF.

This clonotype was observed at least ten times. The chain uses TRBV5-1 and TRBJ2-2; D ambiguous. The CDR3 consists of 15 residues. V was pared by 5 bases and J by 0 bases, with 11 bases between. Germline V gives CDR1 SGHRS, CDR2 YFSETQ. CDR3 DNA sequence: TGCGCCAGCAGGCGTCAATTCGCGAACACCGGGGAGCTGTTTTTT. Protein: CASRRQFANTGELFF.

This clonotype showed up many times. The DNA for the CDR3 is TGCAGTGCTGGCCGGGACAGGGGGTTGCATGAGCAGTTCTTC. It yields the protein CSAGRDRGLHEQFF. The chain is built from TRBV20-1 and TRBJ2-1; TRBD1 matches at 11 bases. V shed 5 bases, J shed 8 bases, and the junction held 8 bases outside the gene matches. The CDR3 is 14 amino acids. CDR1 is DFQATT, CDR2 SNEGSKA, per germline (reference sequence).

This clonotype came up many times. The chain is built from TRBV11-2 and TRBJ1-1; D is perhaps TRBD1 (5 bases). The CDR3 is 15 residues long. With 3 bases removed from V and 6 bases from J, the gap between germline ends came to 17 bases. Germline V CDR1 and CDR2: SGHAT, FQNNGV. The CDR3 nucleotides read TGTGCCAGCAGCTTGATATCCGATGGGGGATCTGAAGCTTTCTTT. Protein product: CASSLISDGGSEAFF.

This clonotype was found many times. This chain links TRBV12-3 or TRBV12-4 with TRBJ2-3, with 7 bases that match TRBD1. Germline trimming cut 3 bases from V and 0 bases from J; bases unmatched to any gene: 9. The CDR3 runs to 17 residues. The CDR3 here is CASSFSTGTASTDTQYF. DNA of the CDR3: TGTGCCAGCAGTTTCAGCACCGGGACAGCTAGCACAGATACGCAGTATTTT.

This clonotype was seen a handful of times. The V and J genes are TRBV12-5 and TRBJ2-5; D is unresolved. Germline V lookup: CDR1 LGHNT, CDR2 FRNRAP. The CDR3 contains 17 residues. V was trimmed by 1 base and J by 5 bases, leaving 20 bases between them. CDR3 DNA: TGTGCTAGTGGTTTGGGCGCTAGACATCCAGGAGCGGAGACCCAGTACTTC. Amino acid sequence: CASGLGARHPGAETQYF.

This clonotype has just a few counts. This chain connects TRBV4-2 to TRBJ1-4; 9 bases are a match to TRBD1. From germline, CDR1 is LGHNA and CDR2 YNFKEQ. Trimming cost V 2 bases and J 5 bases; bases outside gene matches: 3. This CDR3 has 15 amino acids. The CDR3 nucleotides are TGTGCCAGCAGCCAACTAGGACAGGGGAATGAAAAACTGTTTTTT. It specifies CASSQLGQGNEKLFF.

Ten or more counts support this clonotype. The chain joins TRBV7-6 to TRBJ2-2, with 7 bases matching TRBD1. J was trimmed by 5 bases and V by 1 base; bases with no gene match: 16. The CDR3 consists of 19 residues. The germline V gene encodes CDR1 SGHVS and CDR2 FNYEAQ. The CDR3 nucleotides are TGTGCCAGCAGCTTAGATCCCCCCGCGACAGGGCAGTGGACCGGGGAGCTGTTTTTT. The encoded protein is CASSLDPPATGQWTGELFF.

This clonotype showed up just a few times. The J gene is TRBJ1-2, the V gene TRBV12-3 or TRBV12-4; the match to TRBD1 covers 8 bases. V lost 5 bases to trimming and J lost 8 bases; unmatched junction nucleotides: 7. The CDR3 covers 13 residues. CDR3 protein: CASSPTGEGGYTF. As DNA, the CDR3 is TGTGCCAGCAGTCCGACAGGGGAGGGAGGCTACACCTTC.

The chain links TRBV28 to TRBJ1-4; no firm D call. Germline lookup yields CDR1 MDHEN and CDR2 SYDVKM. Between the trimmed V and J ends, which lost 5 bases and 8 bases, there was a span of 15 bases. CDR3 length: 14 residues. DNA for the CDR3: TGTGCCAGCAGTCCGGGCCCCGCGCGAGAAAAACTGTTTTTT. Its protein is CASSPGPAREKLFF.

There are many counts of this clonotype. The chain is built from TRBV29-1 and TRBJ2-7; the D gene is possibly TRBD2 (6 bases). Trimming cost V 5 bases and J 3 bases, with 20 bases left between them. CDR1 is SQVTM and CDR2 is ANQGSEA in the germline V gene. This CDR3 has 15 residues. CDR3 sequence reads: CSVLGHERRVYEQYF. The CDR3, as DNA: TGCAGCGTTCTTGGACACGAGCGGAGGGTCTACGAGCAGTACTTC.

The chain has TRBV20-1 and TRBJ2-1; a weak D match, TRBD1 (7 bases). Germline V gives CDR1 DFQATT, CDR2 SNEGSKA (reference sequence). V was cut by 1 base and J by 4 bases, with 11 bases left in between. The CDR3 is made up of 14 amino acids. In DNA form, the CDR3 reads TGCAGTGCTAGAGCAGGGGGGATATACAATGAGCAGTTCTTC. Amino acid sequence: CSARAGGIYNEQFF.